This T cell receptor (beta chain) derives from a study of early stage breast cancer tumors. Concerning this clone: Its antigen is undetermined.

V was clipped by 1 base and J by 4 bases, with 10 bases between them. This CDR3 region has 14 residues. CDR1 SEHNR and CDR2 FQNEAQ come from the germline V gene (reference sequence). Overall study results and limits: Tumors had around 2.4-fold higher T cell density than normal breast. Comparing each tissue with blood distinguished tumor from normal in about 90% of the 16 patients.

Blood replicates held 0.5 ug DNA, tumor or normal breast roughly 1.5 ug, two each. Profiling relied on immunoSEQ multiplex PCR, and the TCRdb table lists in-frame clones only, not all of them. The table shows just over 50,000 clones, with more than 70% occurring only once. V and J are TRBV7-9 and TRBJ2-5, with D hard to call. Material: blood. This clonotype was sampled from a person aged 40-50 years with breast cancer. CDR3 DNA sequence: TGTGCCAGCAGCTTAGGTACCGCTAGAGAGACCCAGTACTTC. As protein: CASSLGTARETQYF.